These 27 T cell receptor beta chains were all obtained from the same sample, sequenced in a study of cytomegalovirus exposure and HLA in healthy donors (dated by TCRdb to the late 2010s). The library was produced with the immunoSEQ multiplex PCR assay. A mixture of 60 forward primers for TCR Vbeta segments and 13 reverse primers for TCR Jbeta segments was used in the multiplex PCR. This is the immuneACCESS table as TCRdb keeps it, with only in-frame sequences that have V and J called. A part of the clones is gone; compared with another copy, unresolved V genes explain less than half, and the rest is unexplained. The sample data list about 100,000 clones, and around two thirds of these were observed just once. The ten top clones hold 14% of the sample. The sequencing sample was made of PBMCs. The receptors here all came from a woman aged 40 to 50 in good health and CMV-seropositive.

V gene TRBV7-8 combines with J gene TRBJ2-4; TRBD2 might be the D (5 bases). Trimming pared 2 bases from V and 0 bases from J, leaving 17 bases between. Germline V gene sequence: CDR1 SGHVS, CDR2 FQNEAQ. The CDR3 spans 18 residues. The CDR3, as DNA: TGTGCCAGCAGCTTAAACCCCCGAGGACTCCAAGCCAAAAACATTCAGTACTTC. Amino acid sequence: CASSLNPRGLQAKNIQYF.

The CDR3 loop reads CASSSGQGSYSPLHF. The CDR3 DNA follows: TGTGCCAGCAGCTCGGGACAGGGAAGTTATTCACCCCTCCACTTT. The rearrangement joins TRBV7-8 to TRBJ1-6, with 9 bases identical to TRBD1. The CDR3 loop spans 15 amino acids. Germline V gives CDR1 SGHVS, CDR2 FQNEAQ. V lost 4 bases and J lost 8; bases outside the gene matches: 6.

This clone was seen only once. The chain links TRBV25-1 to TRBJ1-6; 7 bases agree with TRBD1. Germline CDR1 reads MGHDK; CDR2 reads SYGVNS. V was clipped by 2 bases and J by 0 bases; unmatched bases: 7. The CDR3 has 18 residues. CDR3 amino acids: CASSEGRPGGSYNSPLHF. CDR3 DNA: TGTGCCAGCAGTGAAGGACGCCCAGGGGGCTCCTATAATTCACCCCTCCACTTT.

V and J are TRBV7-9 and TRBJ2-1; D is perhaps TRBD2 (5 bases). V was clipped by 3 bases and J by 6 bases, with 12 bases between them. CDR1 is SEHNR, CDR2 FQNEAQ, per germline (reference sequence). CDR3 length equals 14 residues. The CDR3 sequence is CASSLSLGSNEQFF. CDR3 nucleotides: TGTGCCAGCAGCTTGTCTCTAGGGAGCAATGAGCAGTTCTTC.

The chain links TRBV29-1 to TRBJ1-2; D gene unclear. CDR1 and CDR2 (germline): SQVTM, ANQGSEA. This CDR3 has 14 residues. V lost 0 bases and J lost 4, with 12 bases in between. The CDR3: CSVEDPRTRYGYTF. In nucleotides, the CDR3 is TGCAGCGTTGAAGATCCCCGGACTCGCTATGGCTACACCTTC.

This rearrangement joins TRBV6-1 to TRBJ2-5, with TRBD2 matching 15 bases. V shed 10 bases and J 4 bases; nucleotides not matched to a gene: 7. Germline V gives CDR1 MNHNS, CDR2 SASEGT. The CDR3 spans 15 residues. The chain's CDR3 is CATTAGLAGGETQYF. In DNA form, the CDR3 reads TGTGCCACAACCGCGGGACTAGCGGGGGGAGAGACCCAGTACTTC.

The chain is built from TRBV4-1 and TRBJ1-4; TRBD1 is a possible D gene (6 bases). Trimming removed 4 bases from V and 4 bases from J, with 16 bases in between. The CDR3 runs 16 residues. Germline values: CDR1 MGHRA, CDR2 YSYEKL. The CDR3 spells CASSRGSDSFNEKLFF. In nucleotides, the CDR3 is TGCGCCAGCAGCCGCGGCTCGGACAGTTTTAATGAAAAACTGTTTTTT.

The rearrangement links TRBV7-2 to TRBJ1-5, with 8 bases lining up with TRBD1. The germline V gene has CDR1 SGHTA and CDR2 FQGNSA. With 6 bases clipped from V and 2 bases from J, the junction kept 6 bases outside the gene matches. The length of the CDR3 is 15 residues. CDR3 nucleotides: TGTGCCAGCAGACCTCAGGGGGCTCGCAATCAGCCCCAGCATTTT. It codes for CASRPQGARNQPQHF.

This chain links TRBV14 with TRBJ2-7; D gene unclear. Trimming removed 3 bases from V and 3 bases from J, with 3 bases in between. The CDR3 contains 11 residues. Germline loops: CDR1 SGHDN, CDR2 FVKESK. This chain's CDR3 is CASSHYYEQYF. The CDR3 DNA follows: TGTGCCAGCAGCCATTACTACGAGCAGTACTTC.

This clone was seen a handful of times. The chain has TRBV5-4 and TRBJ2-7; 13 nucleotides agree with TRBD2. Trimming cost V 7 bases and J 0 bases; bases outside gene matches: 13. Germline V CDR1 and CDR2: SGHNT, YYREEE (reference sequence). The CDR3 has 18 residues. DNA of the CDR3: TGTGCCAGCCACTTCCTGGGACTAGCGGGGCCAAGCTCCTACGAGCAGTACTTC. Translating gives CASHFLGLAGPSSYEQYF. Full variable domain (outside the CDR3, taken from reference TRBV5-4 and TRBJ2-7): ETGVTQSPTHLIKTRGQQVTLRCSSQSGHNTVSWYQQALGQGPQFIFQYYREEENGRGNFPPRFSGLQFPNYSSELNVNALELDDSALYLCASHFLGLAGPSSYEQYFGPGTRLTVT.

There are a few counts of this clone. The chain employs TRBV6-4 and TRBJ2-3; D ambiguous. CDR1 MRHNA and CDR2 SNTAGT come from the germline V gene. The CDR3 length is 13 residues. The V and J ends lost 4 bases and 0 bases respectively, with 5 bases between them. The CDR3: CASSASSTDTQYF. The CDR3 region has the DNA TGTGCCAGCAGTGCTTCTAGCACAGATACGCAGTATTTT.

The rearrangement uses TRBV11-1 and TRBJ2-1; D gene uncertain. The germline gives CDR1 SGHAT, CDR2 FQDESV (reference sequence). The length of the CDR3 is 14 residues. V lost 2 bases and J lost 3, with 8 bases in between. The CDR3 coding sequence is TGTGCCAGCAGCTTATCAGGTATCTACAATGAGCAGTTCTTC. This translates into CASSLSGIYNEQFF.

The rearrangement joins TRBV11-2 to TRBJ2-3; D call uncertain. This CDR3 comprises 14 residues. CDR1 SGHAT and CDR2 FQNNGV come from the germline V gene. With 0 bases removed from V and 2 bases from J, the gap between germline ends came to 6 bases. This chain's CDR3 is CASSLDQITDTQYF. CDR3 nucleotide sequence: TGTGCCAGCAGCTTAGATCAGATCACAGATACGCAGTATTTT.

V usage is TRBV27 and J usage is TRBJ1-1, with 9 bases aligning to TRBD1. This CDR3 contains 16 residues. The ends lost 4 bases at V and 3 bases at J; junction bases unmatched: 9. CDR1 and CDR2 (germline): MNHEY, SMNVEV (reference sequence). This chain's CDR3 is CASSSLPRTGDTEAFF. CDR3 in DNA: TGTGCCAGCAGTTCCCTCCCGCGGACAGGGGACACTGAAGCTTTCTTT.

This chain joins TRBV9 and TRBJ1-3; D is possibly TRBD1 (5 bases). The CDR3 extends over 16 amino acids. Trimming left V 3 bases short and J 0 bases short, with 13 bases between. Germline assignment: CDR1 SGDLS and CDR2 YYNGEE. CDR3 region: CASSAGLAGSGNTIYF. The CDR3 DNA follows: TGTGCCAGCAGCGCGGGACTGGCAGGCTCTGGAAACACCATATATTTT.

The chain employs TRBV11-2 and TRBJ2-3; D is perhaps TRBD1 (6 bases). CDR3 length equals 14 residues. The germline V and J ends were trimmed by 4 bases and 3 bases, with 11 bases remaining between them. Germline CDR1 and CDR2: SGHAT and FQNNGV. CDR3 residues: CASSSGTSTDTQYF. CDR3 bases: TGTGCCAGCAGCTCTGGGACATCGACAGATACGCAGTATTTT.

This chain joins TRBV9 and TRBJ2-2; D might be TRBD1 (5 bases). Between the trimmed V and J ends, which lost 0 bases and 6 bases, there was a span of 9 bases. In germline, CDR1 is SGDLS, CDR2 YYNGEE. CDR3 size: 14 residues. Written as DNA, the CDR3 is TGTGCCAGCAGCGTAGCTACAGGATCCGGGGAGCTGTTTTTT. Amino acids: CASSVATGSGELFF. Together with reference TRBV9 and TRBJ2-2, the CDR3 gives the full variable domain: DSGVTQTPKHLITATGQRVTLRCSPRSGDLSVYWYQQSLDQGLQFLIQYYNGEERAKGNILERFSAQQFPDLHSELNLSSLELGDSALYFCASSVATGSGELFFGEGSRLTVL.

The J gene is TRBJ1-1, the V gene TRBV11-2; 7 nucleotides match TRBD1. Germline V gene sequence: CDR1 SGHAT, CDR2 FQNNGV. V trimming: 6 bases; J trimming: 5 bases; junction bases outside the gene matches: 12. The CDR3 spans 15 residues. In DNA form, the CDR3 reads TGTGCCAGCAGATCTACGAGGGGGCTCGGGACTGAAGCTTTCTTT. Protein product: CASRSTRGLGTEAFF.

This clone was observed once. The chain combines TRBV5-4 with TRBJ2-5; 8 nucleotides align to TRBD2. Germline CDR1 SGHNT, CDR2 YYREEE (reference sequence). V trimming: 4 bases; J trimming: 3 bases; junction bases outside the gene matches: 11. This CDR3 region has 16 residues. The CDR3 DNA sequence: TGTGCCAGCAGCGGACGAAGACCAGCGGGGGAAGAGACCCAGTACTTC. This sequence encodes CASSGRRPAGEETQYF.

The CDR3 DNA sequence: TGTGCCAGCAGCTTTATGGGAGAACTAAGCTCTGGGGCCAACGTCCTGACTTTC. This sequence encodes CASSFMGELSSGANVLTF. The rearrangement uses TRBV7-2 and TRBJ2-6; D may be TRBD2 (5 bases). Germline CDR1 SGHTA, CDR2 FQGNSA. The V end was cut by 3 bases, the J end by 0 bases, with 15 bases between. The CDR3 spans 18 residues.

The V gene is TRBV7-2, the J gene TRBJ1-6; no clear D. The germline CDR1 and CDR2 sequences are SGHTA and FQGNSA. The CDR3 contains 14 residues. Trimming took off 4 bases at V and 7 bases at J, with 11 bases between the two ends. CDR3 sequence: CASSSGNNNSPLHF. CDR3 nucleotide sequence: TGTGCCAGCAGCTCGGGAAACAACAATTCACCCCTCCACTTT. The whole variable domain, remainder taken from reference TRBV7-2 and TRBJ1-6, is GAGVSQSPSNKVTEKGKDVELRCDPISGHTALYWYRQSLGQGLEFLIYFQGNSAPDKSGLPSDRFSAERTGGSVSTLTIQRTQQEDSAVYLCASSSGNNNSPLHFGNGTRLTVT.

This clone was seen only a few times. The chain employs TRBV7-9 and TRBJ1-1; TRBD1 agrees at 7 bases. Germline lookup yields CDR1 SEHNR and CDR2 FQNEAQ (reference sequence). V was pared by 6 bases and J by 1 base, with 5 bases of the junction left unmatched. CDR3 length: 14 amino acids. CDR3 residues: CASRRGGGNTEAFF. DNA of the CDR3: TGTGCCAGCAGACGAGGGGGCGGGAACACTGAAGCTTTCTTT.

The gene calls are TRBV19 and TRBJ1-2; the D gene is possibly TRBD1 (6 bases). The germline V gene encodes CDR1 LNHDA and CDR2 SQIVND (reference sequence). This CDR3 comprises 14 residues. Trimming took 5 bases from V and 5 from J, leaving 15 bases between them. CDR3 sequence reads: CASSSFVDSYGYTF. CDR3 sequence (DNA): TGTGCCAGTAGTTCGTTCGTGGACAGTTATGGCTACACCTTC.

CDR3 sequence (DNA): TGCAGTGCCGGGACATCGCAATACACCTTC. Translated: CSAGTSQYTF. V usage is TRBV20-1 and J usage is TRBJ1-2, with D maybe TRBD1 (6 bases). V was shortened by 6 bases and J by 11 bases, with 13 bases between the two germline ends. CDR1 is DFQATT and CDR2 is SNEGSKA in the germline V gene (reference sequence). The CDR3 contains 10 residues.

The chain is built from TRBV5-8 and TRBJ1-5, with 10 bases matching TRBD1. CDR3 length: 16 residues. The germline gives CDR1 SGHTS, CDR2 YDEGEE. The trim removed 4 bases at V and 4 bases at J, leaving 8 bases unmatched. CDR3 amino acids: CASSITGTGVNQPQHF. The CDR3 DNA reads TGTGCCAGCAGCATAACCGGGACAGGGGTTAATCAGCCCCAGCATTTT.

This CDR3 reads CASSARAGGNTGELFF. The CDR3 DNA follows: TGCGCCAGCAGTGCCCGAGCGGGGGGTAACACCGGGGAGCTGTTTTTT. The chain joins TRBV10-1 to TRBJ2-2; 9 bases are shared with TRBD2. Germline trimming cut 4 bases from V and 2 bases from J; bases unmatched to any gene: 5. CDR3 size: 16 residues. Germline CDR1 and CDR2: WNHNN and SYGVQD (reference sequence).

The CDR3 sequence: CASSLGGQALDGYTF. The CDR3 region has the DNA TGCGCCAGCAGCTTGGGGGGACAGGCCCTAGATGGCTACACCTTC. The J gene is TRBJ1-2, the V gene TRBV5-1; 8 bases agree with TRBD1. The V gene end was trimmed by 0 bases and the J gene end by 6 bases; junction bases not matched to a gene: 7. Germline CDR1 reads SGHRS; CDR2 reads YFSETQ. The CDR3 is 15 residues long.